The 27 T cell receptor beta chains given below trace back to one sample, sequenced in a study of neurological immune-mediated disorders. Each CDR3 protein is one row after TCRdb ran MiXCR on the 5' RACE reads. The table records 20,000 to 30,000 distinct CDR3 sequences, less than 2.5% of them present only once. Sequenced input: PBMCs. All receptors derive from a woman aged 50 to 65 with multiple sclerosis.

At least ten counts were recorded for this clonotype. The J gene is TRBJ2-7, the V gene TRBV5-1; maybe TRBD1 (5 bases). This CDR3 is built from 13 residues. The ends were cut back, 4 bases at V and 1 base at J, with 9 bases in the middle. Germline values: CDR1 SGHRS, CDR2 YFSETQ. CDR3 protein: CASSLRASYEQYF. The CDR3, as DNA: TGCGCCAGCAGCCTCAGGGCTTCCTACGAGCAGTACTTC.

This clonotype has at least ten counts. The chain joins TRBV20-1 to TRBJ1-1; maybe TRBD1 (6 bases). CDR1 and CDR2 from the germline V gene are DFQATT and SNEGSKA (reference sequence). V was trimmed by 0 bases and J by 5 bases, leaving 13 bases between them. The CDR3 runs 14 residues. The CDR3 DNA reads TGCAGTGCTAGAGAGGGGCAGGGGAGGACTGAAGCTTTCTTT. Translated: CSAREGQGRTEAFF.

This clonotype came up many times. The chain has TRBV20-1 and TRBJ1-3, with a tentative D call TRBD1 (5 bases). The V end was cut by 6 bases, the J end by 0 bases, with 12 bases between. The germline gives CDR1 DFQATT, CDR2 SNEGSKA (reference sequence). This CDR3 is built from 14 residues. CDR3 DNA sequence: TGCAGTGCCCACGAAGGGGACTCTGGAAACACCATATATTTT. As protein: CSAHEGDSGNTIYF.

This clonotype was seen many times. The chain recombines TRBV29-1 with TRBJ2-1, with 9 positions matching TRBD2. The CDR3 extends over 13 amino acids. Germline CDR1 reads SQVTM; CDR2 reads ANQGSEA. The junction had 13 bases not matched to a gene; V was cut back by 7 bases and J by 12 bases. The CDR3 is CSAETSGWQGQFF. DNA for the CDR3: TGCAGCGCAGAAACTAGCGGGTGGCAAGGGCAGTTCTTC.

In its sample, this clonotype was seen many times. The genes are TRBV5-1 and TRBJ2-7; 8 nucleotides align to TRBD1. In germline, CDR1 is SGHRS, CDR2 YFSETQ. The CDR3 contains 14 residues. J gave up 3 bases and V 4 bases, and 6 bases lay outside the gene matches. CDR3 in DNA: TGCGCCAGCAGCCCTCGACAGGGGATCTACGAGCAGTACTTC. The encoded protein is CASSPRQGIYEQYF.

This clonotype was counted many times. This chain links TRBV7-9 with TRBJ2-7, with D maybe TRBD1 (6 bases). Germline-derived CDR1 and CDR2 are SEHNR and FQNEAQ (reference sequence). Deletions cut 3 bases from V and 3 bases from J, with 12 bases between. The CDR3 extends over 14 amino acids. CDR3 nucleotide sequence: TGTGCCAGCAGCTTTCGACAGGCGAACTACGAGCAGTACTTC. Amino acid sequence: CASSFRQANYEQYF.

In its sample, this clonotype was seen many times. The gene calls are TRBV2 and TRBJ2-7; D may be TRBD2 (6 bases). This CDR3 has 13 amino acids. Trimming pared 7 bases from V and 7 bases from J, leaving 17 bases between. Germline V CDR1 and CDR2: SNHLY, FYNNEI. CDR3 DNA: TGTGCCAGCATGGCTAGCGCATCAGCTGAGCAGTACTTC. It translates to CASMASASAEQYF.

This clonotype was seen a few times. CDR3 amino acids: CASSQGGLWDEQFF. In nucleotides, the CDR3 is TGTGCCAGCAGCCAAGGGGGTCTTTGGGATGAGCAGTTCTTC. The V and J genes are TRBV14 and TRBJ2-1; D remains unclear. Trimming took 1 base from V and 8 from J, leaving 12 bases between them. This CDR3 has 14 residues. Germline CDR1 SGHDN, CDR2 FVKESK.

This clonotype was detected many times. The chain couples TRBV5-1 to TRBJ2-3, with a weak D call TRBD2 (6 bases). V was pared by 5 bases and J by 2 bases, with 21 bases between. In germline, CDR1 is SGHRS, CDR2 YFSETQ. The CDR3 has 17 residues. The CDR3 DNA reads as TGCGCCAGCAGTTGGGACTCCGAAGGTACCGTCACAGATACGCAGTATTTT. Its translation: CASSWDSEGTVTDTQYF. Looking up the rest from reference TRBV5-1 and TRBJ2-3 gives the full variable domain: KAGVTQTPRYLIKTRGQQVTLSCSPISGHRSVSWYQQTPGQGLQFLFEYFSETQRNKGNFPGRFSGRQFSNSRSEMNVSTLELGDSALYLCASSWDSEGTVTDTQYFGPGTRLTVL.

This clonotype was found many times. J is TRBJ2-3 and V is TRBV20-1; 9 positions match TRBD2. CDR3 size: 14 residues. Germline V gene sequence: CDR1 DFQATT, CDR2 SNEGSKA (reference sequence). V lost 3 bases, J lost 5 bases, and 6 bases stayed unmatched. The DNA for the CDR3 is TGCAGTGCTAGTGAGCGGGAGGAACAAGATACGCAGTATTTT. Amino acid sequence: CSASEREEQDTQYF.

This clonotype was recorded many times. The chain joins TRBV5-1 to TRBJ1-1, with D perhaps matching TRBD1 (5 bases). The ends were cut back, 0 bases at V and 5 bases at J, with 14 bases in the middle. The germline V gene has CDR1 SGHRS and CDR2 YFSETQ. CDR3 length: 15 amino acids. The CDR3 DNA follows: TGCGCCAGCAGCTTGGCCGGGGGGTATGGGACTGAAGCTTTCTTT. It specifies CASSLAGGYGTEAFF.

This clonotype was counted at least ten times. The CDR3 here is CASSQDQVGDDYGYTF. CDR3 DNA: TGCGCCAGCAGCCAAGATCAGGTAGGGGATGACTATGGCTACACCTTC. The J gene is TRBJ1-2, the V gene TRBV4-1; perhaps TRBD1 as D (5 bases). Trimming took 0 bases from V and 3 from J, leaving 14 bases between them. CDR1 and CDR2 from the germline V gene are MGHRA and YSYEKL. The CDR3 is 16 amino acids.

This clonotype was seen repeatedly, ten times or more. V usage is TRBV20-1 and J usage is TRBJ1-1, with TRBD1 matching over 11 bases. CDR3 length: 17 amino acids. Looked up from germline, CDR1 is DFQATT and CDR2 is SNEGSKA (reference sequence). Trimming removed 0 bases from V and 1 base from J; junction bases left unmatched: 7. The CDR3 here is CSARDPWTGGANTEAFF. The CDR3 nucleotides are TGCAGTGCTAGAGATCCCTGGACAGGGGGCGCGAACACTGAAGCTTTCTTT.

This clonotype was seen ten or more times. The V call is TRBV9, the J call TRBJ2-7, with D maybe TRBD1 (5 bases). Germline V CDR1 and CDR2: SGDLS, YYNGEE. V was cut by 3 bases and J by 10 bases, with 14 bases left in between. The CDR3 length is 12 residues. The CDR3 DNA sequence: TGTGCCAGCAGCGCTGGTGGGGCCGCTCAGTACTTC. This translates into CASSAGGAAQYF.

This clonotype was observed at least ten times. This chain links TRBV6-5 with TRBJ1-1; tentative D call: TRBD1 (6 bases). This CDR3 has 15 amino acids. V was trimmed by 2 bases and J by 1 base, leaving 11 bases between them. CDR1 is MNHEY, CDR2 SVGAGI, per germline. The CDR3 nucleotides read TGTGCCAGCAGTTACGGGCAGGGGACGAACACTGAAGCTTTCTTT. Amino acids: CASSYGQGTNTEAFF.

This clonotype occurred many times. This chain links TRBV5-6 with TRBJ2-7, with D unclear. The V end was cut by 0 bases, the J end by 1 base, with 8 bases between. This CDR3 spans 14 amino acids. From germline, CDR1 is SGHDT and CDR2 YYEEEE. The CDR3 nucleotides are TGTGCCAGCAGCTTGGGACAAGCTTCCTACGAGCAGTACTTC. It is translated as CASSLGQASYEQYF.

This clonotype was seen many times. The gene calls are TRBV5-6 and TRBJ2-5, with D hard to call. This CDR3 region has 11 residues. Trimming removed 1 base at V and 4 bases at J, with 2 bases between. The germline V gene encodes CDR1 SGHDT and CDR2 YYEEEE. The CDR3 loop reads CASSLRETQYF. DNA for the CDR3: TGTGCCAGCAGCTTGCGAGAGACCCAGTACTTC.

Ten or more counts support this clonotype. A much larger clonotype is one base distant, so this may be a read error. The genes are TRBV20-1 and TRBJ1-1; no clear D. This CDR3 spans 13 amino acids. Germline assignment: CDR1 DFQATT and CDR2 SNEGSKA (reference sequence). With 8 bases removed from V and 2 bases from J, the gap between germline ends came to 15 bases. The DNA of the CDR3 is TGCAGTCCAGAGGGAAAGGGAAACACTGAAGCTTTCTTT. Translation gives CSPEGKGNTEAFF.

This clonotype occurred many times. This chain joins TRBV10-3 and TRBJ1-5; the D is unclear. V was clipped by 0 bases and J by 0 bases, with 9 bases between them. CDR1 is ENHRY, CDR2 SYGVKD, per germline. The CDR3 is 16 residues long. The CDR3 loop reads CAISESDAYSNQPQHF. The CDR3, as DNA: TGTGCCATCAGTGAGTCGGACGCGTATAGCAATCAGCCCCAGCATTTT.

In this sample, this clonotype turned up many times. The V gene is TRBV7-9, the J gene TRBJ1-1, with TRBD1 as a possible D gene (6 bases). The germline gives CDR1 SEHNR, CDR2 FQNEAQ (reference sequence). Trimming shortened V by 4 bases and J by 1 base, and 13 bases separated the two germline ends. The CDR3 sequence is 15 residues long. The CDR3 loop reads CASSSTGPGNTEAFF. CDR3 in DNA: TGTGCCAGCAGCTCTACAGGGCCGGGGAACACTGAAGCTTTCTTT.

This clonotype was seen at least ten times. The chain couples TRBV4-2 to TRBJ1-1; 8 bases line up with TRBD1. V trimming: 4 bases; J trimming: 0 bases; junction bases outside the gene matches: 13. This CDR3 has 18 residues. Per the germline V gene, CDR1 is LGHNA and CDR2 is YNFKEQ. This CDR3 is CASSLTGQENFMNTEAFF. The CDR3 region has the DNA TGTGCCAGCAGCCTAACGGGACAGGAGAATTTCATGAACACTGAAGCTTTCTTT.

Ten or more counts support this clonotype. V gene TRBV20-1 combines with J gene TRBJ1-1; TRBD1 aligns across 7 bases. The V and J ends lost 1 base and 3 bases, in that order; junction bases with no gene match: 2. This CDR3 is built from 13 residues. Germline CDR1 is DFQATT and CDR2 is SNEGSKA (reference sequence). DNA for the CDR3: TGCAGTGCTAGAGTAGACAGGGACACTGAAGCTTTCTTT. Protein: CSARVDRDTEAFF.

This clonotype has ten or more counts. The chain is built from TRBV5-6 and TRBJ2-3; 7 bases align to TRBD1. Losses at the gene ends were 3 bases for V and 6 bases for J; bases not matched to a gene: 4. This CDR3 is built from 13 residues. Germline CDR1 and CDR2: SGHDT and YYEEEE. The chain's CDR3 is CASSSTGADTQYF. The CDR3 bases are TGTGCCAGCAGCTCAACAGGGGCGGATACGCAGTATTTT.

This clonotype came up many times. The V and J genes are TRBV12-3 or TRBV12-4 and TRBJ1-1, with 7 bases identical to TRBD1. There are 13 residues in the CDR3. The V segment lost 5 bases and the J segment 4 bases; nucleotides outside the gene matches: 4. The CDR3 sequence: CASSRQGRTEAFF. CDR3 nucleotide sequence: TGTGCCAGCAGTCGACAGGGTCGCACTGAAGCTTTCTTT.

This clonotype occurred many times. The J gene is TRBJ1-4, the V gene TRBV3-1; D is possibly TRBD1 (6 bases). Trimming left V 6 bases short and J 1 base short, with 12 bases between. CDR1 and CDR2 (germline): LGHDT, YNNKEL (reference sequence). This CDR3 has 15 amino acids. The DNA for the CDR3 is TGTGCCAGCAGTCGTCCGGGACAAACTAATGAAAAACTGTTTTTT. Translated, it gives CASSRPGQTNEKLFF.

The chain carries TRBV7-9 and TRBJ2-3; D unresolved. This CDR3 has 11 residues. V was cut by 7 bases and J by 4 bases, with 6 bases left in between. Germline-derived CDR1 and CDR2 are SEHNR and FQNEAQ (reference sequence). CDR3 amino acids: CASTQSDTQYF. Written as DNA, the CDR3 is TGTGCCAGCACTCAATCAGATACGCAGTATTTT.

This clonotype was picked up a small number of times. CDR3 sequence reads: CASSPGQGGEQYF. In DNA form, the CDR3 reads TGTGCCAGCTCACCAGGACAGGGGGGCGAGCAGTACTTC. The genes are TRBV18 and TRBJ2-7; 10 nucleotides line up with TRBD1. The CDR3 is 13 residues long. The germline CDR1 and CDR2 sequences are KGHSH and LQKENI. Trimming at V came to 2 bases and at J to 6 bases, leaving 1 base not matched to a gene.